This TCR beta chain was identified during a study of cytomegalovirus exposure and HLA in healthy donors listed by TCRdb under 2017. Regarding the research as a whole: An earlier analysis of roughly 570 of the donors reported approximately 300 Gb of sequence data and 117 million unique TCR beta sequences obtained from about 180 million T cells. To study patterns of TCR occurrence, a later analysis re-analyzed previously published TCR beta repertoires from just over 650 donors and added high-resolution HLA genotyping. About 280 gigabases of sequencing data and around 85 million unique TCR sequences made up an early release that covered some 640 HLA-typed donors. Among about 360 genotyped donors of the cohort, an average of approximately 230,000 unique TCR beta nucleotide sequences were sequenced per donor, roughly 18% of them non-productive. Donor age, sex, ethnicity and CMV serostatus were compiled alongside the repertoire data. The study used immunosequencing to profile the T cell repertoires of more than 650 subjects and linked those repertoires to cytomegalovirus serostatus. Genome-wide SNP genotypes for about 65% of the 666 donors were used in a later genetic analysis, which treated that subset as a discovery cohort. A separate validation cohort of more than 100 different subjects was used in addition to the 666-subject first cohort. The aim of the study was to test whether cataloging public T cell receptors could identify signatures of past pathogen exposure. Every repertoire in the discovery cohort had been generated on one and the same sequencing platform. Rather than using new phenotypic data, the later analysis identified candidate immune exposures from TCR beta sequences and from how often those sequences occurred across donors. Typing coverage varied by locus: roughly 620-640 donors for A, B, C, DRB1 and DQB1; more than 500 for DQA1; approximately 610 for DPA1; 450 to 480 for DPB1. Roughly five DR-DQ haplotypes were treated as single units for association and clustering because of strong linkage in the cohort. Both class I and class II loci were covered by HLA typing, at four-digit resolution. To predict cytomegalovirus infection status, the study brought together high-throughput TCR immunosequencing, statistical association of individual TCRs with disease status, and machine learning. Among the roughly 410 genotyped donors, around 81% belonged to the genetic ancestry cluster associated with self-reported Caucasian donors. To decide whether each TCR beta V gene segment behaved as functional or pseudogenic, an earlier analysis of some 600 of the donors relied on high-throughput TCR beta sequencing. Overall study outcomes, separate from this receptor: In vitro tests confirmed that a few of the cytomegalovirus-associated TCR beta chains recognize cytomegalovirus antigens. Across donors, most TCR sequences were observed very rarely, whereas some public TCRs were present in many individuals. Assigning TCR associations to individual alleles was difficult when HLA alleles, especially DR and DQ, strongly co-occurred. A group of highly shared sequence variants was considered likely to be a technical artifact of the sequencing pipeline. In a later analysis, the rate of TCR association differed among HLA loci, with DRB1 alleles having the most associated TCRs and HLA-C alleles having the fewest. The classifier was reported to diagnose cytomegalovirus status with high specificity and sensitivity in both the original and validation cohorts. A later analysis associated some 17,000 TCR beta sequences with specific HLA alleles at a false discovery rate of 0.05. A later genetic analysis associated a missense DCLRE1C variant with V-gene and J-gene trimming of TCR beta chains, and an independent cohort replicated the association. Correlated functional status among segregating V segments might be attributable to linkage disequilibrium, but an unknown experimental factor could not be ruled out. According to a later analysis, most CMV-associated TCR beta chains appeared to be HLA-restricted, and the HLA associations seemed to be driven largely by CMV exposure. Compared with the 666-donor mean, donors in an Asian-associated ancestry cluster had fewer N-insertions in productive TCRs, according to a later genetic analysis. A further reported finding was that TCR beta sequences accurately predicted the HLA-A and HLA-B alleles for most subjects in the first cohort. The study listed 164 TCR beta chains as associated with cytomegalovirus. Because counts were too low, 15 to 20 rarely observed V segments, including chromosome 9 orphons, were excluded from the earlier analysis of under 650 of the donors. A later analysis found that HLA-associated TCR beta chains were more clonally expanded and had lower generation probabilities than equally common non-associated chains. HLA typing was unavailable for some donors at each locus, so association tests used only the typed subset. In this cohort, only TCR beta chains were sequenced, and detectable features were limited by the absence of alpha or paired-chain data. Because the 87-base-pair reads could not distinguish some IMGT-functional V segments, including TRBV6-2 and TRBV6-3, those segments were excluded. Immune exposure information for the cohort was limited to CMV serostatus. In a later analysis, several top co-occurrence clusters were reported to appear linked to parvovirus B19, influenza, CMV and Epstein-Barr virus. In an earlier analysis of about 600 of the donors, most TCR beta V segments appeared in productive rearrangements about 87% or about 30% of the time, broadly matching IMGT annotations. Roughly uniform sequencing depth across donors was assumed in presence/absence analyses, although this assumption may not hold. The authors suggested that the approach could potentially be generalized to other disease states and immunological phenotypes.

Per the germline V gene, SGHAT is the CDR1 and FQNNGV is the CDR2. Taken from cysteine to phenylalanine, the CDR3 has 14 residues. Only the CDR3 part of the read is kept: 42 bases, read in frame from the first base. Clipping removes 5 bases from V and 5 bases from J, with 8 as the unmatched junction base count. Library method: the immunoSEQ multiplex PCR assay. For the multiplex PCR, a mixture combining 60 forward primers for TCR Vbeta segments and 13 reverse primers for TCR Jbeta segments was used. A multiplex PCR assay on genomic DNA amplified the CDR3 region of rearranged TCR beta genes. The amplified TCR beta libraries were sequenced on the Illumina HiSeq System as 87-base-pair reads. Under the source paper's analysis protocol: In a later analysis, roughly 80 million unique TCR beta chains were counted across the 650 to 750 repertoires, and roughly 9.9 million of these chains were shared by at least two donors. Raw reads were error-corrected and collapsed into unique sequences by a nearest-neighbor algorithm in which closely related sequences were merged to remove PCR and sequencing errors. V, D and J gene segments were assigned by aligning CDR3 sequences to IMGT reference sequences. For a sequence to be retained, a match of at least six nucleotides to both a V gene segment and a J gene segment was required. Rearrangements were called productive when the CDR3 lacked stop codons and stayed in frame with V and J; all others were non-productive. Following IMGT convention, CDR3 was defined as the stretch from the second conserved V-encoded cysteine to the conserved J-encoded phenylalanine. The earlier analysis of 587 of the donors excluded sequences that lacked an unambiguous match to a single V gene segment. In an earlier analysis of approximately 500 of the donors, a V segment was called functional when productive rearrangements were above 56.7%, and segregating when the standard deviation between donors exceeded 5%. A statistical classification framework was developed to diagnose cytomegalovirus status using the catalog of TCR beta chain sequences. In a later analysis, V and J genes were assigned by comparing TCR nucleotide sequences against IMGT/GENE-DB human TR gene sequences. In a later analysis, CDR3 sequences and most-parsimonious VDJ recombination scenarios were assigned using the TCRdist pipeline. In a later analysis, each TCR beta chain was defined by its CDR3 amino acid sequence together with its V-gene family, and reads lacking a unique V-gene family were excluded. To address suspected cross-contamination and a sequencing artifact, a later analysis removed over 500 highly shared, low-generation-probability nucleotide sequences. In a later analysis, a clonal expansion index was calculated for each public chain from normalized within-repertoire ranks of inferred template counts. A later analysis computed generation probabilities with a VDJ recombination model fitted to out-of-frame rearrangements, and checked the results against IGoR. In a later analysis, TCR-TCR, TCR-HLA and TCR-CMV co-occurrence was scored with hypergeometric tests, and a repertoire-size bias correction was applied to TCR pairs. In a later analysis, false discovery rates were estimated by permuting HLA or CMV assignments 20 times. A later analysis grouped co-occurring TCRs with DBSCAN, adding TCRdist sequence similarity when clustering within HLA-allele-positive subsets. For co-occurrence clustering, repertoires with fewer than 30,000 or more than 120,000 public chains were excluded, along with 5 or 6 repertoires with anomalous nucleotide sharing. The immuneACCESS repertoire file appears here via TCRdb, limited to in-frame rearrangements. These files lack a portion of the clones; in checked studies, under half of the deficit traces to unresolved V genes, and the cause of the others is not known. V and J calls and clone size come straight from that table; D and trimming were deduced from the DNA. This sample comprises around 150,000 clones, around 75% of them detected only once. The ten largest make up 2.5% to 3.5% of the sample.

The cohort was made up of about 610 healthy bone marrow donors. All cohort members were sampled while nominally healthy, although unrecorded immune exposures were likely present. The donor was CMV seropositive and was included in the group of 290 or so seropositive cohort members. A peripheral blood sample was collected from each donor, and TCR beta sequencing was performed on peripheral blood mononuclear cells. Genomic DNA was extracted from the blood cell samples with the Qiagen DNeasy Blood Extraction Kit. Comment on this clone: What antigen it recognizes has not been identified. The input lacks base qualities; no much larger clone sits a single base away.

Sequencing was carried out using PBMCs. The sequence links TRBV11-2 to TRBJ1-2; 7 central nucleotides agree with TRBD1. The receptor was isolated from a woman aged 45 to 65 in good health and CMV-seropositive. The DNA sequence is TGTGCCAGCAGCCCTTCTACAGGGGCTTATGGCTACACCTTC. It is translated as CASSPSTGAYGYTF.